The 20 T cell receptor beta chains given below trace back to one sample, sequenced in a study of shared clonotypes between healthy human individuals. TCRdb's copy holds only in-frame clones and misses some; the assay was immunoSEQ multiplex PCR. The table lists 550,000 to 850,000 clones, over 65% of them singletons. The specimen sequenced was memory CD4+ T cells sorted from blood. Subset: CD45RA-negative fraction. Receptors were obtained from a woman aged 30 to 39 in good health.

The chain combines TRBV7-8 with TRBJ2-2; D possibly uses TRBD1 or TRBD2 (5 bases each). Germline-derived CDR1 and CDR2 are SGHVS and FQNEAQ. This CDR3 region has 15 residues. Trimming stripped 4 bases from V and 5 bases from J, with 14 bases between. This chain's CDR3 is CASSSDPGRTGELFF. The DNA of the CDR3 is TGTGCCAGCAGCTCCGACCCGGGGCGGACCGGGGAGCTGTTTTTT.

The chain is built from TRBV7-9 and TRBJ1-4; D uncertain. The V end was cut by 4 bases, the J end by 0 bases, with 12 bases between. The CDR3 is 16 residues long. Germline CDR1 and CDR2: SEHNR and FQNEAQ (reference sequence). In DNA, the CDR3 is TGTGCCAGCAGCTCGCCCACGAGGGCAACTAATGAAAAACTGTTTTTT. It specifies CASSSPTRATNEKLFF. The full variable domain, in which reference TRBV7-9 and TRBJ1-4 provide the parts outside the CDR3, is DTGVSQNPRHKITKRGQNVTFRCDPISEHNRLYWYRQTLGQGPEFLTYFQNEAQLEKSRLLSDRFSAERPKGSFSTLEIQRTEQGDSAMYLCASSSPTRATNEKLFFGSGTQLSVL.

The chain couples TRBV18 to TRBJ2-3; TRBD2 matches 11 bases. J gave up 4 bases and V 5 bases, and 5 bases lay outside the gene matches. CDR3 length equals 15 residues. Germline CDR1 KGHSH, CDR2 LQKENI. The CDR3 protein is CASSYGTSGADTQYF. DNA for the CDR3: TGTGCCAGCTCATACGGGACTAGCGGTGCAGATACGCAGTATTTT.

The chain employs TRBV7-8 and TRBJ1-4, with 8 bases identical to TRBD1. In germline, CDR1 is SGHVS, CDR2 FQNEAQ. The CDR3 runs to 16 residues. Losses at the gene ends were 5 bases for V and 3 bases for J; bases not matched to a gene: 8. CDR3 in amino acids: CASSVRPGQANEKLFF. Written as DNA, the CDR3 is TGTGCCAGCAGCGTTCGACCGGGACAGGCTAATGAAAAACTGTTTTTT. Full variable domain (rest looked up from reference TRBV7-8 and TRBJ1-4): GAGVSQSPRYKVAKRGQDVALRCDPISGHVSLFWYQQALGQGPEFLTYFQNEAQLDKSGLPSDRFFAERPEGSVSTLKIQRTQQEDSAVYLCASSVRPGQANEKLFFGSGTQLSVL.

Many counts were recorded for this clone. The J gene is TRBJ1-3, the V gene TRBV5-8, with 8 bases identical to TRBD1. Germline V gene data show CDR1 as SGHTS and CDR2 as YDEGEE. The J segment lost 2 bases and the V segment lost 0 bases, leaving 7 bases of the junction unmatched. This CDR3 is 17 amino acids long. The CDR3 nucleotides read TGTGCCAGCAGCTTGGTTGCAGGGGGCTCCCCTGGAAACACCATATATTTT. Residues: CASSLVAGGSPGNTIYF.

As to this clone: Relative to the germline gene, one junction end is altered; a read error may explain this. The chain uses TRBV28 and TRBJ1-2, with 7 positions matching TRBD1. The CDR3 is 15 residues long. Germline CDR1 MDHEN, CDR2 SYDVKM. CDR3 in amino acids: CASGFFVGRGDGYTF. In nucleotides, the CDR3 is TGTGCCAGCGGTTTCTTTGTGGGCAGGGGGGATGGCTACACCTTC.

The chain carries TRBV6-1 and TRBJ2-7, with D perhaps TRBD2 (6 bases). V was clipped by 4 bases and J by 3 bases, with 16 bases between them. The CDR3 loop spans 15 amino acids. Germline V gene sequence: CDR1 MNHNS, CDR2 SASEGT. The CDR3 region is CASSAIADGDYEQYF. In DNA, the CDR3 is TGTGCCAGCAGTGCAATAGCGGATGGCGACTACGAGCAGTACTTC.

A remark on this clone: One end of the junction is discordant with germline, which a read error may explain. The chain has TRBV7-8 and TRBJ2-7; tentative D call: TRBD2 (5 bases). Germline V CDR1 and CDR2: SGHVS, FQNEAQ. This CDR3 region has 13 residues. CDR3 DNA: TGTGCCAGCAGCCCGGACGGGATCTACGAACAGTACTTC. Residues: CASSPDGIYEQYF.

This chain connects TRBV6-1 to TRBJ1-5; weak D call: TRBD1 (5 bases). CDR1 and CDR2 (germline): MNHNS, SASEGT. Trimming took off 7 bases at V and 3 bases at J, with 13 bases between the two ends. The CDR3 is 14 residues long. CDR3 sequence: CASTPEGYNQPQHF. CDR3 sequence (DNA): TGTGCCAGCACTCCTGAGGGGTACAATCAGCCCCAGCATTTT.

The chain employs TRBV5-1 and TRBJ2-5; 10 bases align to TRBD1. The length of the CDR3 is 15 residues. Per germline, CDR1 SGHRS and CDR2 YFSETQ. Unmatched junction bases numbered 4, after V lost 4 bases and J lost 1 base. The CDR3 reads CASSRTGGIQETQYF. CDR3 DNA: TGCGCCAGCAGCCGGACAGGGGGTATCCAAGAGACCCAGTACTTC.

For the CDR3, the DNA is TGTGCCAGCTCACGGACAGGCCAATCCTACGAGCAGTACTTC. Translation gives CASSRTGQSYEQYF. The chain combines TRBV18 with TRBJ2-7, with 7 bases fitting TRBD1. The V segment lost 4 bases and the J segment 1 base; nucleotides outside the gene matches: 4. Germline V gives CDR1 KGHSH, CDR2 LQKENI. The CDR3 is 14 residues long.

This clone was recorded a few times. This chain links TRBV7-9 with TRBJ2-5; D call uncertain. CDR1 is SEHNR, CDR2 FQNEAQ, per germline (reference sequence). The CDR3 spans 13 residues. V was shortened by 4 bases and J by 5 bases, with 11 bases between the two germline ends. This CDR3 reads CASSSPPRETQYF. For the CDR3, the DNA is TGTGCCAGCAGCTCCCCCCCTCGGGAGACCCAGTACTTC.

This sequence joins TRBV5-1 and TRBJ2-7; 7 bases match TRBD2. From germline, CDR1 is SGHRS and CDR2 YFSETQ. The CDR3 contains 16 residues. The ends lost 4 bases at V and 3 bases at J; junction bases unmatched: 13. CDR3 DNA: TGCGCCAGCAGCCTTGGCGGGGCTAGCGGAGACTACGAGCAGTACTTC. Residues: CASSLGGASGDYEQYF.

The rearrangement links TRBV12-5 to TRBJ2-3; 11 bases line up with TRBD2. Germline CDR1 LGHNT, CDR2 FRNRAP. With V trimmed by 7 bases and J by 2 bases, 8 bases remained unmatched. The CDR3 has 16 residues. The CDR3 reads CASVKRGLADTDTQYF. The DNA of the CDR3 is TGTGCTAGTGTTAAACGGGGACTAGCGGACACAGATACGCAGTATTTT.

The chain uses TRBV6-1 and TRBJ1-4; TRBD1 agrees at 9 bases. V lost 4 bases, J lost 6 bases, and 3 bases stayed unmatched. Germline V lookup: CDR1 MNHNS, CDR2 SASEGT. The length of the CDR3 is 14 residues. CDR3 residues: CASSAGDRDEKLFF. CDR3 nucleotide sequence: TGTGCCAGCAGTGCCGGGGACAGGGATGAAAAACTGTTTTTT.

V and J are TRBV28 and TRBJ2-3; 11 bases line up with TRBD2. J gave up 1 base and V 6 bases, and 6 bases lay outside the gene matches. CDR1 MDHEN and CDR2 SYDVKM come from the germline V gene. CDR3 length: 16 residues. The CDR3 reads CASRRSGRGGTDTQYF. The CDR3 DNA reads TGTGCCAGCAGACGTAGCGGGAGGGGGGGCACAGATACGCAGTATTTT.

There are a few counts of this clone. The V and J genes are TRBV12-5 and TRBJ1-1; D remains ambiguous. The CDR3 runs to 15 residues. Trimming shortened V by 6 bases and J by 4 bases, and 18 bases separated the two germline ends. Germline CDR1 is LGHNT and CDR2 is FRNRAP. The CDR3 region is CASGPDSPVGTEAFF. CDR3 nucleotide sequence: TGTGCTAGTGGACCAGACTCCCCGGTAGGCACTGAAGCTTTCTTT.

The chain couples TRBV5-4 to TRBJ2-5, with TRBD2 as a possible D gene (5 bases). CDR1 is SGHNT and CDR2 is YYREEE in the germline V gene (reference sequence). The CDR3 is 15 residues long. V gave up 0 bases and J gave up 2 bases, with 11 bases separating them. The CDR3 protein is CASSLGSRGQETQYF. CDR3 nucleotide sequence: TGTGCCAGCAGCTTGGGTTCCCGGGGACAAGAGACCCAGTACTTC.

The chain uses TRBV10-3 and TRBJ2-7; weak D call: TRBD1 (6 bases). Germline V gene sequence: CDR1 ENHRY, CDR2 SYGVKD. V was clipped by 2 bases and J by 2 bases, with 16 bases between them. There are 16 residues in the CDR3. CDR3 sequence (DNA): TGTGCCATCAGTGAGACCGGGACAAGATCAACCTACGAGCAGTACTTC. Its translation is CAISETGTRSTYEQYF.

This clone was picked up one time. The V and J genes are TRBV11-2 and TRBJ2-1; D could derive from TRBD1 or TRBD2 (6 bases each). Trimming cost V 5 bases and J 0 bases, with 11 bases left between them. The CDR3 is 15 amino acids. Germline V lookup: CDR1 SGHAT, CDR2 FQNNGV. CDR3 coding DNA: TGTGCCAGCAGCCGGGGGCCGAGCTCCTACAATGAGCAGTTCTTC. Amino acids: CASSRGPSSYNEQFF.